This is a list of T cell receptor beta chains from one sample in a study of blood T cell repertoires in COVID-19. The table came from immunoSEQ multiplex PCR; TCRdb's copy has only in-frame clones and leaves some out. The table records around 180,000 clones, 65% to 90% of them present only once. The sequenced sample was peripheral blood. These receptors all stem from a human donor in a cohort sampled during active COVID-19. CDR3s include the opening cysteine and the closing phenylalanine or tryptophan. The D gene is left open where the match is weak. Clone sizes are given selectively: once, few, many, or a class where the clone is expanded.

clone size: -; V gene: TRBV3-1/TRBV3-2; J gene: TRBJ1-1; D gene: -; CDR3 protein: CASRETGFVTEAFF; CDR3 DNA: TGTGCCAGCAGAGAGACAGGTTTTGTCACTGAAGCTTTCTTT
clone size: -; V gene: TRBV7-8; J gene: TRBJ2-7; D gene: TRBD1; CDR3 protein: CASSLVTGGFNEQYF; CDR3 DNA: TGTGCCAGCAGCTTAGTGACAGGGGGTTTCAACGAGCAGTACTTC
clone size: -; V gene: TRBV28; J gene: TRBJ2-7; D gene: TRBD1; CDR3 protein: CASRSGQGGNYEQYF; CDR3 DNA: TGTGCCAGCAGGTCGGGACAGGGAGGGAATTACGAGCAGTACTTC
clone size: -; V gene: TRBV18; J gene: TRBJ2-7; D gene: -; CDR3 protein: CASSRSPGGYEQYF; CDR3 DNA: TGTGCCAGCTCACGGTCCCCCGGGGGCTACGAGCAGTACTTC
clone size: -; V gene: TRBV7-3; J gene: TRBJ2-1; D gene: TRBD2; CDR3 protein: CASSLTGPGLAGGGPEQFF; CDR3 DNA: TGTGCCAGCAGCTTAACGGGCCCGGGACTAGCGGGGGGGGGCCCTGAGCAGTTCTTC
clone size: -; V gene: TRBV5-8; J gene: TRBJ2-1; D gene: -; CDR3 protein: CASSLFYGSSNEQFF; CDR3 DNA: TGTGCCAGCAGCTTGTTTTACGGGAGCAGTAATGAGCAGTTCTTC
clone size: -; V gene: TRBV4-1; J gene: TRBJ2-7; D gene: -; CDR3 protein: CASSQHRAAGIEQYF; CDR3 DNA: TGCGCCAGCAGCCAACACCGGGCCGCGGGTATAGAGCAGTACTTC
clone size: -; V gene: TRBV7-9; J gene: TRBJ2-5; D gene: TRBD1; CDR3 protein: CASSLTGVFQETQYF; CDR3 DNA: TGTGCCAGCAGCTTAACAGGGGTTTTCCAAGAGACCCAGTACTTC
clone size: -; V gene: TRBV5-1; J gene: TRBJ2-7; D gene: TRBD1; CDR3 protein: CASSDSTGPGEQYF; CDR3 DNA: TGCGCCAGCAGCGATTCGACAGGGCCGGGGGAGCAGTACTTC
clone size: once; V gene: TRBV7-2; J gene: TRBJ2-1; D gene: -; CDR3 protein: CASSPSGSNEQFF; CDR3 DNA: TGTGCCAGCAGCCCGTCTGGCAGCAATGAGCAGTTCTTC
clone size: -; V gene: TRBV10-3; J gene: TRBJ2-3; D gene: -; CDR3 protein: CAISGGGGNTDTQYF; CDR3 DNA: TGTGCCATCAGCGGAGGGGGGGGGAACACAGATACGCAGTATTTT
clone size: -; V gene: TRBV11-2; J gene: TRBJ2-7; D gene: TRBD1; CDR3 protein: CASSLDLVGTGDEQYF; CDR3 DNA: TGTGCCAGCAGCTTAGATCTAGTTGGGACAGGGGACGAGCAGTACTTC
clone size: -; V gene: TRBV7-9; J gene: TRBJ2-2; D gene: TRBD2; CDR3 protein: CASSSIAGGPMELFF; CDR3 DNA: TGTGCCAGCAGCTCTATAGCGGGAGGGCCGATGGAGCTGTTTTTT
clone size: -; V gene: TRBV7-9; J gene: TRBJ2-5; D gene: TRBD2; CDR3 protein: CASSSRGGRRAQYF; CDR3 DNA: TGTGCCAGCAGCTCTCGGGGGGGCCGACGGGCCCAGTACTTC
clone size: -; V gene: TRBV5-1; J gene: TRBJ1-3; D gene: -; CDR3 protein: CASSLAGNAGGNTIYF; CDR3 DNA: TGCGCCAGCAGCTTGGCAGGAAATGCGGGGGGAAACACCATATATTTT
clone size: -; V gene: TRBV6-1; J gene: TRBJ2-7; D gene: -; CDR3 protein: CASSERPDSPYEQYF; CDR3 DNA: TGTGCCAGCAGTGAAAGGCCGGACAGCCCCTACGAGCAGTACTTC
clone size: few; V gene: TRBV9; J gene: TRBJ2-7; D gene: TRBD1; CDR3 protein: CASSVAPQGENRQYF; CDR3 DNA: TGTGCCAGCAGCGTAGCTCCCCAGGGGGAGAATCGGCAGTACTTC
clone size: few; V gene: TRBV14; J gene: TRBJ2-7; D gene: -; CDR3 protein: CASSQDIYEQYF; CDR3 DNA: TGTGCCAGCAGCCAAGATATCTACGAGCAGTACTTC
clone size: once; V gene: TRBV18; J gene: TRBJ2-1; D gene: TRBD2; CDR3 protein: CASSPSYLAGDNEQFF; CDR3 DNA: TGTGCCAGCTCACCATCCTATCTAGCGGGGGACAATGAGCAGTTCTTC
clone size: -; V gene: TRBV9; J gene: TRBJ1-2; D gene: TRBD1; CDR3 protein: CASSVGGQSLNYGYTF; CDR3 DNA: TGTGCCAGCAGCGTAGGGGGACAGTCCCTTAACTATGGCTACACCTTC
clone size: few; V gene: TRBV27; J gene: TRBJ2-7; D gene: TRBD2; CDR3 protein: CASSRASGLAGPSSYEQYF; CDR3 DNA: TGTGCCAGCAGTCGCGCCTCGGGACTAGCGGGCCCAAGCTCCTACGAGCAGTACTTC
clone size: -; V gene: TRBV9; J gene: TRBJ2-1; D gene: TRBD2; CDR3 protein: CASSVGTGGWNEQFF; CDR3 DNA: TGTGCCAGCAGCGTAGGAACGGGAGGTTGGAATGAGCAGTTCTTC
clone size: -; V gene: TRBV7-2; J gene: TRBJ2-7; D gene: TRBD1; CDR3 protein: CASSRTGRHEQYF; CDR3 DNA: TGTGCCAGCAGCAGGACAGGGAGGCACGAGCAGTACTTC